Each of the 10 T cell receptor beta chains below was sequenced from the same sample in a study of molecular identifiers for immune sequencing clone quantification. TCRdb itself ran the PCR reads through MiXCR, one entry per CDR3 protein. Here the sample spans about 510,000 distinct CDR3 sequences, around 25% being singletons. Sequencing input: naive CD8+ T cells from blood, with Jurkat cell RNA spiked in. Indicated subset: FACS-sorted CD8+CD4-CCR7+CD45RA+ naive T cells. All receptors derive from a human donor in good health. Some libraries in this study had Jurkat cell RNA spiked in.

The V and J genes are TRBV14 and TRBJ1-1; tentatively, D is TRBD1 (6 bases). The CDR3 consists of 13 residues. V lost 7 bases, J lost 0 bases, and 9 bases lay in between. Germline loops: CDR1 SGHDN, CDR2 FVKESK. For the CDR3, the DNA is TGTGCCAGCACCACAGGGATGAACACTGAAGCTTTCTTT. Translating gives CASTTGMNTEAFF.

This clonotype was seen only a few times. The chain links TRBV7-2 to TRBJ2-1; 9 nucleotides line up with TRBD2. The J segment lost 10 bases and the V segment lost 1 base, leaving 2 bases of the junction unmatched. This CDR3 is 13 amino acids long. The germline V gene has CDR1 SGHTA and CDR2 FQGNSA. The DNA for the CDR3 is TGTGCCAGCAGCTTAGTAACTAGCGGGGAGCAGTTCTTC. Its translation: CASSLVTSGEQFF.

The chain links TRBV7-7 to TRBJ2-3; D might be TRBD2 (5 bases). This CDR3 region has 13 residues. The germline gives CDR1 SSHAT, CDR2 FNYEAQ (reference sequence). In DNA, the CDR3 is TGTGCTAGCCGCTCCCGGGAAAAAGATACGCAGTATTTT. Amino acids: CASRSREKDTQYF.

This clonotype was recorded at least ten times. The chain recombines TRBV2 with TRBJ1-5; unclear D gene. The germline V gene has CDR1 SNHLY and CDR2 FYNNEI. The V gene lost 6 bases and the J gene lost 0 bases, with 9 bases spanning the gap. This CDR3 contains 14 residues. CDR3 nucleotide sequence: TGTGCCAGCAGACCGGCGGGTAGCAATCAGCCCCAGCATTTT. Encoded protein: CASRPAGSNQPQHF.

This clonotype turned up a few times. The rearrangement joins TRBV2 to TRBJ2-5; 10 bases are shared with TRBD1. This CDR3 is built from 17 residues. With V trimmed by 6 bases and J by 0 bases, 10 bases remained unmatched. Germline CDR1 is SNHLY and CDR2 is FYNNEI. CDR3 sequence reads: CASSALKDRGYQETQYF. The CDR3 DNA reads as TGTGCCAGCAGCGCTCTGAAGGACAGGGGGTACCAAGAGACCCAGTACTTC.

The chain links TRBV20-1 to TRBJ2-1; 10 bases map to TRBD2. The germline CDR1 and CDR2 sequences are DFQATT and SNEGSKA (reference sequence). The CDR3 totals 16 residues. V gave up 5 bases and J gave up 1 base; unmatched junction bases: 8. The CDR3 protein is CSAHGPAGGSYNEQFF. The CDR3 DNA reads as TGCAGTGCTCACGGACCAGCGGGAGGGTCCTACAATGAGCAGTTCTTC.

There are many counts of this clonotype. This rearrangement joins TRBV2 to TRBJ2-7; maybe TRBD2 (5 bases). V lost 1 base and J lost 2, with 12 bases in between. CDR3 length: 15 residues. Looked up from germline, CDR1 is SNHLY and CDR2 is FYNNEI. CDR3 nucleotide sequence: TGTGCCAGCAGTGAAGTTGGACGGGGAACCTACGAGCAGTACTTC. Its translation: CASSEVGRGTYEQYF.

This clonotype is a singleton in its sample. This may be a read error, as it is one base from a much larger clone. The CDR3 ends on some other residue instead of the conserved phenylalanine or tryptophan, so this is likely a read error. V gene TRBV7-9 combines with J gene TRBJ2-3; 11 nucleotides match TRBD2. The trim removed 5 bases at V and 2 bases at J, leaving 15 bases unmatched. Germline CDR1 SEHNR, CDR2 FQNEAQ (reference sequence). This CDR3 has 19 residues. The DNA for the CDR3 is TGTGCCAGCAGCACAGGACTAGCGGGCACCCAATACCACACAGATACGCAGTATTAT. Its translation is CASSTGLAGTQYHTDTQYY.

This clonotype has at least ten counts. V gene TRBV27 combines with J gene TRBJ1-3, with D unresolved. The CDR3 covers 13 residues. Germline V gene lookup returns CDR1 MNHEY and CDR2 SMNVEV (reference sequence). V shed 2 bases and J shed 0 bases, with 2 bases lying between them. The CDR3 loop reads CASSLDSGNTIYF. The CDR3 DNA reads TGTGCCAGCAGTTTAGACTCTGGAAACACCATATATTTT.

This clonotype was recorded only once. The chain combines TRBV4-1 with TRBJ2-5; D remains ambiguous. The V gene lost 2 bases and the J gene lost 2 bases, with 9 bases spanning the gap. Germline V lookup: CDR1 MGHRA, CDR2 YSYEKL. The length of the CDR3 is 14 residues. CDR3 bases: TGCGCCAGCAGCCAATATCCTAGACAAGAGACCCAGTACTTC. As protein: CASSQYPRQETQYF.